This T cell receptor beta chain was observed in a study of T-cell reconstitution after alpha-beta-depleted transplantation in children. The CDR3 covers 13 residues. Germline V gene lookup returns CDR1 MDHEN and CDR2 SYDVKM. V trimming: 6 bases; J trimming: 8 bases; junction bases outside the gene matches: 5. In this sample, this clonotype turned up a few times. Unique molecular identifiers were used to barcode this TCRbeta library. TCRdb re-called the PCR reads with MiXCR, one entry per CDR3 protein. This table has hundreds of thousands of distinct CDR3 sequences, over 15% appearing once. The TCR originated in a human donor who donated a stem cell graft to a child with acute myeloid leukemia. The source material was PBMCs from the stem cell graft donor, sampled from the stem cell graft. The rearrangement uses TRBV28 and TRBJ1-4; TRBD1 aligns across 8 bases. CDR3 residues: CASRVTGEEKLFF. The CDR3 DNA follows: TGTGCCAGCAGGGTGACAGGGGAAGAAAAACTGTTTTTT.